This T cell receptor beta chain was identified during a study of cytomegalovirus exposure and HLA in healthy donors. Study results and caveats: A later analysis appeared to link common viral pathogens to several of the most significant clusters. A reported reduction in N-insertions relative to the roughly 700-donor mean was seen in an Asian-associated ancestry cluster in a later analysis. As confirmed in vitro, a few CMV-associated chains were specific for CMV antigens. In a later analysis, HLA-associated TCR beta chains were more clonally expanded than equally common others.

It was with 60 Vbeta and 13 Jbeta primers that the PCR ran. Libraries were prepared by immunoSEQ multiplex PCR; TCRdb keeps only in-frame clonotypes and omits some of them. The top ten clones hold over 2% of a sample with about 170,000 clones, 65% to 90% of them seen once. The CDR3 covers 15 residues. Germline V gene sequence: CDR1 MNHEY, CDR2 SMNVEV (reference sequence). V shed 4 bases, J shed 8 bases, and the junction held 8 bases outside the gene matches. Notes on this clone: Its specificity is not known.

The V call is TRBV27, the J call TRBJ1-2, with TRBD1 identical over 12 bases. The receptor was isolated from a male donor in good health and CMV-seronegative. The sequenced material came from PBMCs. Here the CDR3 DNA reads TGTGCCAGCAGTTCACGCCCCGGGACAGGGGGCGGCTACACCTTC. Protein product: CASSSRPGTGGGYTF.